This TCR beta chain emerged from a study of regulatory T cells in long-lasting Graves disease. Germline V CDR1 and CDR2: ENHRY, SYGVKD. This CDR3 contains 13 residues. V was shortened by 4 bases and J by 5 bases, with 8 bases between the two germline ends. Study results and limitations: Persistent disease preferred TRBV28, TRBJ1-2 and TRBJ2-5; new disease, TRBV20-1 and TRBJ2-1. Tissue studied was limited to peripheral blood, excluding thyroid tissue.

CDR3-region Arm-PCR and iRepertoire HTBI primers produced the TCR beta libraries. A single record per CDR3 protein comes from TCRdb applying MiXCR to the multiplex PCR reads. The data contain roughly 520,000 distinct CDR3 sequences, approximately 12% of them singletons. This clonotype appeared a few times. The antigen is unknown. A read error likely explains this, since a far larger clone differs by one base. Time point in this sample: newly diagnosed GD, antithyroid drugs for less than 3 months. PBMC-derived RNA was used for the TCR library. These data were also reused for a study on T cells in Graves' hyperthyroidism and ophthalmopathy. As that study records: Those patients with uncontrolled infection, other autoimmune disease, pregnancy or lactation were excluded.

Sequenced here: peripheral blood mononuclear cells (PBMCs), sampled at new diagnosis, from a patient treated with antithyroid drugs. This chain uses TRBV10-3 with TRBJ2-2, with a possible D match to TRBD2 (6 bases). This TCR was sampled from a woman in her twenties or thirties with Graves disease. CDR3 in DNA: TGTGCCATCAGTGGGGGGGATACCGGGGAGCTGTTTTTT. Its translation is CAISGGDTGELFF.